Listed here are 14 T cell receptor beta chains from one sample, sequenced in a study of shared clonotypes between healthy human individuals. The assay was immunoSEQ multiplex PCR, and TCRdb's table has in-frame clones only and misses some. The profile covers approximately 2.4 million clones, with 90% to 96% appearing a single time and roughly 0.13% taken by the ten largest. Sequencing was done on a sample of naive CD4+ T cells sorted from blood. The subset denotes: CD45RA+ positively selected. The source is a man between 18 and 29 years old in good health.

The chain's CDR3 is CASSSGDRAPQETQYF. The DNA of the CDR3 is TGTGCCAGCAGCTCAGGGGATAGGGCTCCACAAGAGACCCAGTACTTC. This chain links TRBV7-2 with TRBJ2-5, with D perhaps TRBD1 (6 bases). Germline values: CDR1 SGHTA, CDR2 FQGNSA. V was clipped by 4 bases and J by 2 bases, with 17 bases between them. There are 16 residues in the CDR3. The full variable domain, rest sourced from reference TRBV7-2 and TRBJ2-5, is GAGVSQSPSNKVTEKGKDVELRCDPISGHTALYWYRQSLGQGLEFLIYFQGNSAPDKSGLPSDRFSAERTGGSVSTLTIQRTQQEDSAVYLCASSSGDRAPQETQYFGPGTRLLVL.

This chain links TRBV19 with TRBJ1-5; weak D call: TRBD1 (6 bases). The CDR3 contains 13 residues. From germline, CDR1 is LNHDA and CDR2 SQIVND (reference sequence). V lost 6 bases and J 5 bases, leaving 11 bases between the germline ends. This chain's CDR3 is CASRDRRDQPQHF. The DNA for the CDR3 is TGTGCCAGTAGGGACAGACGGGATCAGCCCCAGCATTTT.

J is TRBJ1-4 and V is TRBV9, with D unresolved. There are 13 residues in the CDR3. Germline V lookup: CDR1 SGDLS, CDR2 YYNGEE. The V and J ends lost 3 bases and 6 bases respectively, with 9 bases between them. The CDR3 loop reads CASSAGRHEKLFF. The DNA of the CDR3 is TGTGCCAGCAGCGCCGGGAGGCATGAAAAACTGTTTTTT.

The genes are TRBV30 and TRBJ1-2, with D possibly being TRBD1 (6 bases). Germline lookup yields CDR1 GTSNPN and CDR2 SVGIG (reference sequence). V gave up 7 bases and J gave up 5 bases, with 17 bases separating them. The CDR3 loop spans 13 amino acids. In nucleotides, the CDR3 is TGTGCCTCCGCCCCACAGGGTTTGTATGGCTACACCTTC. Translating gives CASAPQGLYGYTF.

This chain uses TRBV30 with TRBJ2-1, with 7 bases matching TRBD1. The V segment lost 3 bases and the J segment 8 bases; nucleotides outside the gene matches: 1. Germline V gene sequence: CDR1 GTSNPN, CDR2 SVGIG (reference sequence). The CDR3 extends over 11 amino acids. CDR3 amino acids: CAWSDRDEQFF. Here the CDR3 DNA reads TGTGCCTGGAGCGACAGGGATGAGCAGTTCTTC. The variable domain in full, with the rest retrieved from reference TRBV30 and TRBJ2-1, is SQTIHQWPATLVQPVGSPLSLECTVEGTSNPNLYWYRQAAGRGLQLLFYSVGIGQISSEVPQNLSASRPQDRQFILSSKKLLLSDSGFYLCAWSDRDEQFFGPGTRLTVL.

The chain recombines TRBV5-1 with TRBJ2-7, with a tentative D call TRBD1 (6 bases). The CDR3 totals 15 residues. Between the trimmed V and J ends, which lost 5 bases and 0 bases, there was a span of 15 bases. Looked up from germline, CDR1 is SGHRS and CDR2 is YFSETQ. The CDR3 DNA sequence: TGCGCCAGCAGGAACCGGGACATAAGCTCCTACGAGCAGTACTTC. It translates to CASRNRDISSYEQYF.

Note on this clone: This CDR3 is also generated by other DNA sequences in the sample. This sequence joins TRBV19 and TRBJ2-7; TRBD1 agrees at 8 bases. J lost 0 bases, V lost 5 bases, and 3 bases had no gene match. CDR3 length: 14 amino acids. Germline CDR1 and CDR2: LNHDA and SQIVND (reference sequence). CDR3 loop: CASSGQGSSYEQYF. CDR3 DNA sequence: TGTGCCAGTAGTGGACAGGGATCCTCCTACGAGCAGTACTTC.

This chain joins TRBV5-6 and TRBJ1-6; D might be TRBD1 (5 bases). Trimming cost V 0 bases and J 10 bases, with 8 bases left between them. Germline V gene sequence: CDR1 SGHDT, CDR2 YYEEEE. The CDR3 extends over 13 amino acids. The CDR3 DNA is TGTGCCAGCAGCTTGGACAGGCTATCACCCCTCCACTTT. Its translation is CASSLDRLSPLHF.

V usage is TRBV28 and J usage is TRBJ1-2, with D unresolved. The V gene's germline CDR1 is MDHEN and CDR2 SYDVKM. The V end was cut by 10 bases, the J end by 7 bases, with 16 bases between. The CDR3 consists of 12 residues. The CDR3 nucleotides are TGTGCCACCATAGGTGGGGATTCTGGCTACACCTTC. Its protein product is CATIGGDSGYTF.

The gene calls are TRBV7-6 and TRBJ1-5; D gene uncertain. CDR1 and CDR2 from the germline V gene are SGHVS and FNYEAQ. V lost 3 bases and J 5 bases, leaving 8 bases between the germline ends. This CDR3 comprises 13 residues. In DNA, the CDR3 is TGTGCCAGCAGCTTTGCGGACGATCAGCCCCAGCATTTT. Protein: CASSFADDQPQHF.

The rearrangement joins TRBV28 to TRBJ2-7; 9 nucleotides line up with TRBD1. The CDR3 length is 14 residues. The junction had 4 bases not matched to a gene; V was cut back by 5 bases and J by 2 bases. CDR1 and CDR2 from the germline V gene are MDHEN and SYDVKM. The CDR3 DNA follows: TGTGCCAGCAGTCCGGGACAGGGCACCTACGAGCAGTACTTC. Residues: CASSPGQGTYEQYF.

The CDR3: CASRPDSSLRHQPQHF. The DNA for the CDR3 is TGTGCCAGCAGACCGGACAGCTCCCTCCGGCATCAGCCCCAGCATTTT. This chain links TRBV28 with TRBJ1-5; D possibly corresponds to TRBD1 (6 bases). CDR3 length equals 16 residues. Trimming pared 6 bases from V and 5 bases from J, leaving 20 bases between. CDR1 MDHEN and CDR2 SYDVKM come from the germline V gene.

The chain is built from TRBV29-1 and TRBJ2-2; D is ambiguous. The length of the CDR3 is 12 residues. Deletions cut 6 bases from V and 3 bases from J, with 8 bases between. Germline assignment: CDR1 SQVTM and CDR2 ANQGSEA. CDR3 loop: CSVVIDTGELFF. DNA for the CDR3: TGCAGCGTAGTAATAGACACCGGGGAGCTGTTTTTT.

The chain combines TRBV4-2 with TRBJ2-2; D ambiguous. The CDR3 has 12 residues. With 5 bases removed from V and 6 bases from J, the gap between germline ends came to 7 bases. CDR1 is LGHNA and CDR2 is YNFKEQ in the germline V gene. The CDR3 DNA reads as TGTGCCAGCAGCGATGGTGCCGGGGAGCTGTTTTTT. Protein sequence: CASSDGAGELFF.